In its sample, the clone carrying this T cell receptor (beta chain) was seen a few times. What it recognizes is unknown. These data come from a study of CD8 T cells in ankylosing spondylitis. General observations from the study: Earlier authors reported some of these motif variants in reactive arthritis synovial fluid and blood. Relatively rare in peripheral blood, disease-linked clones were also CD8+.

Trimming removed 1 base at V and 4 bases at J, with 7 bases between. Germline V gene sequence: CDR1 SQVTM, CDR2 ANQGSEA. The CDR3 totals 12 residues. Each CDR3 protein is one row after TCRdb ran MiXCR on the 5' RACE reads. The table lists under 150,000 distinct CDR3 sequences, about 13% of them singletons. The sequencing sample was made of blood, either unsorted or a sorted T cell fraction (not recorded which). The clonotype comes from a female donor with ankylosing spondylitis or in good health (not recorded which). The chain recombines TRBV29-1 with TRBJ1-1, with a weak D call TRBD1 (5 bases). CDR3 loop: CSVEGGGTEAFF. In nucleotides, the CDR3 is TGCAGCGTTGAAGGCGGGGGCACTGAAGCTTTCTTT.